Each of the 11 T cell receptor beta chains below was sequenced from the same sample in a study of CD8 T cells in Susac syndrome. The authors reverse transcribed 0.5 to 1 ug RNA with random hexamers. TCRdb itself ran the immunoSEQ multiplex PCR reads through MiXCR, one entry per CDR3 protein. The table has about 200,000 distinct CDR3 sequences, 80% to 95% seen once. The specimen was CD8+ T cells from PBMCs. All receptors come from a human donor with multiple sclerosis.

Remarks on this clonotype: The junction shows a germline mismatch at one end, possibly a read error. The chain carries TRBV7-7 and TRBJ2-3; D unresolved. Germline V gene lookup returns CDR1 SSHAT and CDR2 FNYEAQ (reference sequence). The CDR3 is made up of 15 amino acids. CDR3: CASSPTTFPTDTQYF. In DNA, the CDR3 is TGTGCTAGCAGCCCGACAACGTTCCCCACAGATACGCAGTATTTT.

This sequence joins TRBV7-9 and TRBJ2-2, with D perhaps given as TRBD1 or TRBD2 (5 bases each). Germline CDR1 is SEHNR and CDR2 is FQNEAQ (reference sequence). The V end lost 4 bases, the J end lost 5 bases, and 20 bases lay between the germline ends. This CDR3 has 17 amino acids. CDR3 in DNA: TGTGCCAGCAGCTCTATGGCCTCCGGGACCCAAACCGGGGAGCTGTTTTTT. Amino acid sequence: CASSSMASGTQTGELFF.

The chain uses TRBV7-9 and TRBJ2-2; D perhaps matches TRBD1 (6 bases). V lost 1 base and J 0 bases, leaving 9 bases between the germline ends. This CDR3 comprises 16 residues. Looked up from germline, CDR1 is SEHNR and CDR2 is FQNEAQ (reference sequence). CDR3 region: CASSLGTVANTGELFF. The CDR3 DNA reads as TGTGCCAGCAGCTTAGGGACAGTCGCGAACACCGGGGAGCTGTTTTTT.

The chain is built from TRBV13 and TRBJ1-1; the D is unclear. V lost 6 bases and J lost 3, with 26 bases in between. Germline assignment: CDR1 PRHDT and CDR2 FYEKMQ (reference sequence). The CDR3 spans 18 residues. Written as DNA, the CDR3 is TGTGCCAGCAGTTTTGGGAACCTCATACTCGGTCCGGACACTGAAGCTTTCTTT. Translated: CASSFGNLILGPDTEAFF.

This clonotype was detected once. V and J are TRBV30 and TRBJ1-2; no reliable D call. The length of the CDR3 is 12 residues. Germline loops: CDR1 GTSNPN, CDR2 SVGIG (reference sequence). The germline V and J ends were trimmed by 0 bases and 2 bases, with 4 bases remaining between them. CDR3 sequence: CAWSVKNYGYTF. The CDR3 DNA reads as TGTGCCTGGAGTGTTAAAAACTATGGCTACACCTTC.

This clonotype was detected only a few times. The V call is TRBV29-1, the J call TRBJ2-7, with 11 bases lining up with TRBD2. Germline CDR1 SQVTM, CDR2 ANQGSEA. The CDR3 is 19 residues long. The trim removed 8 bases at V and 0 bases at J, leaving 21 bases unmatched. The CDR3 sequence: CSPAGLAGGDSSFSYEQYF. In DNA, the CDR3 is TGCAGCCCCGCAGGGCTAGCGGGAGGCGACTCCTCTTTCTCCTACGAGCAGTACTTC.

The chain joins TRBV6-2 or TRBV6-3 to TRBJ1-5; no clear D gene. Trimming took off 3 bases at V and 1 base at J, with 10 bases between the two ends. Germline V gene sequence: CDR1 MNHEY, CDR2 SVGEGT. The CDR3 length is 15 residues. This CDR3 reads CASSYTGRSNQPQHF. For the CDR3, the DNA is TGTGCCAGCAGTTATACCGGACGGAGCAATCAGCCCCAGCATTTT.

V and J are TRBV20-1 and TRBJ2-3; 8 nucleotides match TRBD2. Germline CDR1 is DFQATT and CDR2 is SNEGSKA (reference sequence). V gave up 1 base and J gave up 4 bases; unmatched junction bases: 13. This CDR3 has 17 residues. The CDR3 nucleotides are TGCAGTGCTAGAGGTCCTCAAGCGGGAGTGAGGGCAGATACGCAGTATTTT. This encodes CSARGPQAGVRADTQYF.

This rearrangement joins TRBV11-2 to TRBJ2-3; 9 bases line up with TRBD1. With V trimmed by 3 bases and J by 10 bases, 2 bases remained unmatched. Per germline, CDR1 SGHAT and CDR2 FQNNGV. This CDR3 contains 12 residues. CDR3 residues: CASSLGQGPQYF. CDR3 in DNA: TGTGCCAGCAGCTTGGGACAGGGCCCGCAGTATTTT.

The chain carries TRBV6-5 and TRBJ1-1; 10 positions match TRBD1. Germline CDR1 MNHEY, CDR2 SVGAGI. The CDR3 consists of 18 residues. V shed 2 bases and J 6 bases; nucleotides not matched to a gene: 15. The CDR3 sequence: CASSYTGTGERFRAEAFF. The DNA of the CDR3 is TGTGCCAGCAGTTACACCGGGACAGGGGAACGTTTTAGGGCTGAAGCTTTCTTT.

The V call is TRBV9, the J call TRBJ1-2; D unresolved. CDR3 length: 12 amino acids. From germline, CDR1 is SGDLS and CDR2 YYNGEE. Trimming stripped 3 bases from V and 8 bases from J, with 11 bases between. The DNA of the CDR3 is TGTGCCAGCAGCGCCGGGCCGGGGGGCTACACCTTC. This sequence encodes CASSAGPGGYTF. The variable domain in full, with the rest retrieved from reference TRBV9 and TRBJ1-2, is DSGVTQTPKHLITATGQRVTLRCSPRSGDLSVYWYQQSLDQGLQFLIQYYNGEERAKGNILERFSAQQFPDLHSELNLSSLELGDSALYFCASSAGPGGYTFGSGTRLTVV.